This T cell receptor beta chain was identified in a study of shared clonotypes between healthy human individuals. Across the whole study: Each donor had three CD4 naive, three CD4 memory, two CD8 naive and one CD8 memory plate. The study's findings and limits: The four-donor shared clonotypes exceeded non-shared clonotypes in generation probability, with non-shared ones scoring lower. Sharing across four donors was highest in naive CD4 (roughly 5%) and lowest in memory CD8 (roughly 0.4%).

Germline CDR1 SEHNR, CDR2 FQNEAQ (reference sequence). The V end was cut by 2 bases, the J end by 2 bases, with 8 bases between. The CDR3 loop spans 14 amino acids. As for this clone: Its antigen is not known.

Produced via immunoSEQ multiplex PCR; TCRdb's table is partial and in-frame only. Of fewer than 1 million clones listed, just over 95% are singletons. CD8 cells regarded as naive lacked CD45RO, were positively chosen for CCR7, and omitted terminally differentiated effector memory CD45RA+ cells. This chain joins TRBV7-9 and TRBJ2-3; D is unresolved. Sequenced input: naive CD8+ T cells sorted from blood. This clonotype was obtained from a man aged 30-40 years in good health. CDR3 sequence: CASSLNSDTDTQYF. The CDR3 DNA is TGTGCCAGCAGCTTAAATTCCGACACAGATACGCAGTATTTT.